This T cell receptor (beta chain) appears in the sequencing data of a study of blood T cell repertoires in COVID-19. V dropped 1 base and J dropped 6 bases, with 15 bases sitting between them. Germline V lookup: CDR1 SGHDN, CDR2 FVKESK. There are 16 residues in the CDR3. Only in-frame clones appear in the TCRdb table, and some are missing; sequencing was by immunoSEQ multiplex PCR. The sample has about 24,000 clones; around 81% are singletons. The chain carries TRBV14 and TRBJ1-4, with D possibly TRBD1 on 6 matching bases. The receptor's source is a man aged 70-80 years with acute or convalescent COVID-19. Sample: peripheral blood. Here the CDR3 reads CASSQVARTAYEKLFF. The DNA of the CDR3 is TGTGCCAGCAGCCAAGTGGCTAGGACAGCGTATGAAAAACTGTTTTTT.